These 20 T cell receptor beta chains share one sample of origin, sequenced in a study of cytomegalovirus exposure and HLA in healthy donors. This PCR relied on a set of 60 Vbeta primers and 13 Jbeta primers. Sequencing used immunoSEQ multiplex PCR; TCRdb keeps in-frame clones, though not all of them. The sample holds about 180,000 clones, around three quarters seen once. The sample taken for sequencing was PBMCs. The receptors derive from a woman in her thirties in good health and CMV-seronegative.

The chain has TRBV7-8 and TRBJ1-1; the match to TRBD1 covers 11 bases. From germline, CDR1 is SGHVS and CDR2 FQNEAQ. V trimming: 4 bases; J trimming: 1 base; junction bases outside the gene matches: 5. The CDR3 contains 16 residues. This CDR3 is CASSSEDRGPNTEAFF. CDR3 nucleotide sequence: TGTGCCAGCAGCTCAGAGGACAGGGGGCCGAACACTGAAGCTTTCTTT.

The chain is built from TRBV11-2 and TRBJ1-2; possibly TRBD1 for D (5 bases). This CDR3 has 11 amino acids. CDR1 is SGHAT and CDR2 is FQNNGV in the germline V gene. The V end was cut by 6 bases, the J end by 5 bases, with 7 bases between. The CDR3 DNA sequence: TGTGCCAGCAGGGGGGGGTATGGCTACACCTTC. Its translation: CASRGGYGYTF.

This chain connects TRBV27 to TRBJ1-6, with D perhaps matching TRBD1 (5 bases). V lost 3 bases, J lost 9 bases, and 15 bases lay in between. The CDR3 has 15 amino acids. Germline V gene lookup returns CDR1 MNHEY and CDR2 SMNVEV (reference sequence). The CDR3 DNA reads TGTGCCAGCAGTTTCATAGGGGAAATAGGTTCACCCCTCCACTTT. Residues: CASSFIGEIGSPLHF.

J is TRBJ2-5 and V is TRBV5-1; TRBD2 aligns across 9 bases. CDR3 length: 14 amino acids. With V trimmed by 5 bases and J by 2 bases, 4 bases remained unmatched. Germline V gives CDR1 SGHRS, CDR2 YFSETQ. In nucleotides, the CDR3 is TGCGCCAGCAGAGCTGCGGGGGGGCAAGAGACCCAGTACTTC. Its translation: CASRAAGGQETQYF.

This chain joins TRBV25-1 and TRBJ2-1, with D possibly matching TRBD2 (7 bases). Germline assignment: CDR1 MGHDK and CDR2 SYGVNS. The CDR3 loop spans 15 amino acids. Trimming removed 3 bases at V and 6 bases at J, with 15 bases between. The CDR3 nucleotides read TGTGCCAGCAGTGACGCGGGGGCAGAGAGCAATGAGCAGTTCTTC. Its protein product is CASSDAGAESNEQFF.

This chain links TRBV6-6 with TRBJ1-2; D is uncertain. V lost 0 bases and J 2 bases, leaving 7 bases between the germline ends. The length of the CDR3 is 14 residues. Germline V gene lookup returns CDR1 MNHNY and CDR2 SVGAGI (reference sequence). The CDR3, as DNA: TGTGCCAGCAGTTACTCTGCCGCGAACTATGGCTACACCTTC. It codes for CASSYSAANYGYTF.

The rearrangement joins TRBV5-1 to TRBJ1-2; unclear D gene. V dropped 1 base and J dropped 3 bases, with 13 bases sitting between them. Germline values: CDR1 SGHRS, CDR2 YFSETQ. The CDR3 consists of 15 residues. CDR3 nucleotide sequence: TGCGCCAGCAGCTTGAACACTGACCGGGACTATGGCTACACCTTC. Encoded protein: CASSLNTDRDYGYTF.

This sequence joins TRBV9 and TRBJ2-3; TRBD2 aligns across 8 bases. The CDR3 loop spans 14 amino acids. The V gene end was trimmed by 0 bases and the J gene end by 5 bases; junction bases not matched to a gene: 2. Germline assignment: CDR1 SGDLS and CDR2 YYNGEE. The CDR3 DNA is TGTGCCAGCAGCGTAGCGGGGGGGCAAGATACGCAGTATTTT. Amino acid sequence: CASSVAGGQDTQYF.

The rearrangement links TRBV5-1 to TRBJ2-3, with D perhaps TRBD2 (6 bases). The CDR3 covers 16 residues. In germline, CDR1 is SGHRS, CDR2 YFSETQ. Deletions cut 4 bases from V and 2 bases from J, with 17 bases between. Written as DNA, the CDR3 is TGCGCCAGCAGCCTATTGATTGCGGGACCCACAGATACGCAGTATTTT. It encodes CASSLLIAGPTDTQYF.

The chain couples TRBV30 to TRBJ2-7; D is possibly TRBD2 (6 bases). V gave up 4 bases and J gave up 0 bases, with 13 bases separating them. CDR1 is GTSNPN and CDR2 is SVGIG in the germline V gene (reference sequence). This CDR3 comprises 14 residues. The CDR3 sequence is CAWTPGGFSYEQYF. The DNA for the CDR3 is TGTGCCTGGACCCCCGGGGGATTCTCCTACGAGCAGTACTTC.

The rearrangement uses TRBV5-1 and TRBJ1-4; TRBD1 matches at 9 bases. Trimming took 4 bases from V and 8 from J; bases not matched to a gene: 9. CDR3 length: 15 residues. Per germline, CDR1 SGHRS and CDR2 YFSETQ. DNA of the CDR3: TGCGCCAGCAGCGACCGGGACAGGGTAGGAGAAAAACTGTTTTTT. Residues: CASSDRDRVGEKLFF.

CDR3 DNA: TGTGCCAGCAGCTTAGTCGGGACAGTCGGCACCGGGGAGCTGTTTTTT. This translates into CASSLVGTVGTGELFF. The V call is TRBV7-6, the J call TRBJ2-2, with TRBD1 identical over 7 bases. The germline gives CDR1 SGHVS, CDR2 FNYEAQ. V shed 1 base and J 4 bases; nucleotides not matched to a gene: 6. The CDR3 has 16 residues.

The CDR3 loop reads CASSPGLAGATGELFF. The CDR3 DNA is TGTGCCAGCTCACCAGGACTAGCGGGGGCCACCGGGGAGCTGTTTTTT. J is TRBJ2-2 and V is TRBV18; 13 bases fit TRBD2. The CDR3 spans 16 residues. V lost 2 bases and J lost 4; bases outside the gene matches: 1. Looked up from germline, CDR1 is KGHSH and CDR2 is LQKENI.

CDR3 protein: CASSELAALLGGQFF. CDR3 DNA: TGTGCCAGCAGTGAGCTAGCGGCCCTCTTGGGTGGGCAGTTCTTC. V and J are TRBV2 and TRBJ2-1; 7 positions agree with TRBD2. After removal of 3 bases from V and 12 bases from J, the junction contained 14 bases not matched to a gene. The CDR3 extends over 15 amino acids. CDR1 and CDR2 from the germline V gene are SNHLY and FYNNEI.

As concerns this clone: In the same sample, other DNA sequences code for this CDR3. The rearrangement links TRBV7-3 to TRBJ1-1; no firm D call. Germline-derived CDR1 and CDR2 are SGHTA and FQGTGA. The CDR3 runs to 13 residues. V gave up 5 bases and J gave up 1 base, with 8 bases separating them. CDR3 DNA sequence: TGTGCCAGCAGCCCAGGCCGGAACACTGAAGCTTTCTTT. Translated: CASSPGRNTEAFF. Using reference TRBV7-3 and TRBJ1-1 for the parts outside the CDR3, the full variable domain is GAGVSQTPSNKVTEKGKYVELRCDPISGHTALYWYRQSLGQGPEFLIYFQGTGAADDSGLPNDRFFAVRPEGSVSTLKIQRTERGDSAVYLCASSPGRNTEAFFGQGTRLTVV.

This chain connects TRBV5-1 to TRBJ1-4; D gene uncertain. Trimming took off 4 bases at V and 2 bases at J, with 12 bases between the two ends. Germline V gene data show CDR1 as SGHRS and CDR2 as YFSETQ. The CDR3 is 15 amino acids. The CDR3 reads CASSEEGTTNEKLFF. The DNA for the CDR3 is TGCGCCAGCAGCGAGGAGGGTACGACTAATGAAAAACTGTTTTTT.

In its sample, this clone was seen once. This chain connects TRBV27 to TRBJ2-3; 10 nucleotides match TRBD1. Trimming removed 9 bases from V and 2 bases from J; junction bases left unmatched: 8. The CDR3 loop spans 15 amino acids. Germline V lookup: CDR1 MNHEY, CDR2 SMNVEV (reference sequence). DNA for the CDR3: TGTGCCAGTATCGGGACAGGGGACTTCACAGATACGCAGTATTTT. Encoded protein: CASIGTGDFTDTQYF.

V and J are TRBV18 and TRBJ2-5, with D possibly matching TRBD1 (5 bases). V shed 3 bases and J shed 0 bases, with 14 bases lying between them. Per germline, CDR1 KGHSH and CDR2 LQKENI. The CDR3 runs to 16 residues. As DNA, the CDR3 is TGTGCCAGCTCACCGCTGGGGAAGGGGTACCAAGAGACCCAGTACTTC. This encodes CASSPLGKGYQETQYF.

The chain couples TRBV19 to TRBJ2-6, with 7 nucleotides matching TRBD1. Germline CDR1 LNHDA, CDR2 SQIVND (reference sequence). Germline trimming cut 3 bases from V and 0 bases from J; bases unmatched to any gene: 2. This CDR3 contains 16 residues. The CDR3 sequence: CASSIRTGSGANVLTF. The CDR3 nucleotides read TGTGCCAGTAGTATTAGGACAGGCTCTGGGGCCAACGTCCTGACTTTC.

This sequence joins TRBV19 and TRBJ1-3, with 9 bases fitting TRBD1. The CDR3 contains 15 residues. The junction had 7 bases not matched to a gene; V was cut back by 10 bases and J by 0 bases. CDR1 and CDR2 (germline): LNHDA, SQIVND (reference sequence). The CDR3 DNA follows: TGTGCCACCGGGACAGGGACATACTCTGGAAACACCATATATTTT. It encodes CATGTGTYSGNTIYF.